These T cell receptor beta chains were read from a single sample in a study of cytomegalovirus exposure and HLA in healthy donors. The data were produced by immunoSEQ multiplex PCR, yet TCRdb's version contains in-frame clones alone and is incomplete. The sample lists about 110,000 clones, 88% occurring once. What was sequenced was PBMCs. All receptors come from a woman aged 18-29 years in good health and CMV-seronegative. Both conserved end residues are part of each CDR3. A D gene is named only where the DNA matches it firmly. For some rows the clone size is stated as once, few or many, or as a class when expanded; others skip it.

v_call	j_call	d_call	cdr3_length	clone_size	cdr3_nt	cdr3_aa
TRBV7-9	TRBJ2-1	.	15	.	TGTGCCAGCAGCTTAGCTAGCGGAGATTACAATGAGCAGTTCTTC	CASSLASGDYNEQFF
TRBV5-6	TRBJ2-5	.	12	once	TGTGCCAGCAGTTCGTACCAAGAGACCCAGTACTTC	CASSSYQETQYF
TRBV19	TRBJ2-2	TRBD1	15	.	TGTGCCAGTAGCTGGGACAGGGGTTCCACCGGGGAGCTGTTTTTT	CASSWDRGSTGELFF
TRBV27	TRBJ2-2	.	13	.	TGTGCCAGCAGCGGGTCGAACACCGGGGAGCTGTTTTTT	CASSGSNTGELFF
TRBV6-9	TRBJ2-7	TRBD2	16	.	TGTGCCAGCAGTTACCCAAGACTAGCGGGAGACGGCGAGCAGTACTTC	CASSYPRLAGDGEQYF
TRBV18	TRBJ1-3	.	13	.	TGTGCCAGCTCACCTTCTGACAGTAACACCATATATTTT	CASSPSDSNTIYF
TRBV27	TRBJ2-7	TRBD1	12	.	TGTGCCAGCAGCCGGACAGGGACCGGGCTTCTGTTC	CASSRTGTGLLF
TRBV9	TRBJ2-7	.	13	.	TGTGCCAGCAGCGCCACCCCGAGGCACGAGCAGTACTTC	CASSATPRHEQYF
TRBV29-1	TRBJ2-7	TRBD2	11	.	TGCAGCGTTCGGGCGGGAGCCGAGCAGTACTTC	CSVRAGAEQYF
TRBV5-1	TRBJ2-6	.	16	.	TGCGCCAGCAGCTTGATAGGGAGATCTGGGGCCAACGTCCTGACTTTC	CASSLIGRSGANVLTF
TRBV5-4	TRBJ2-5	TRBD2	15	few	TGTGCCAGCAGCCCCCCTAGCGGGGGAGAAGAGACCCAGTACTTC	CASSPPSGGEETQYF
TRBV25-1	TRBJ2-1	TRBD1	14	.	TGTGCCAGCAGTGAAGAGGGGGCGGGCGATGAGCAGTTCTTC	CASSEEGAGDEQFF
TRBV6-1	TRBJ1-2	.	13	.	TGTGCCAGCCAAGACGGGGTAAACTATGGCTACACCTTC	CASQDGVNYGYTF
TRBV5-1	TRBJ2-2	.	15	.	TGCGCCAGCAGCTTGCCTCTAGATGATCCCGGGGAGCTGTTTTTT	CASSLPLDDPGELFF
TRBV13	TRBJ2-7	.	20	.	TGTGCCAGCAGCTTAGGTCGCCTTAGGCCGGGACGGCACGGGGGCTACGAGCAGTACTTC	CASSLGRLRPGRHGGYEQYF
TRBV28	TRBJ2-7	TRBD1	16	once	TGTGCCAGCAGCGAAGACAGGGGCCGACCCTCCTACGAGCAGTACTTC	CASSEDRGRPSYEQYF
TRBV5-1	TRBJ2-7	.	15	.	TGCGCCAGCAGCTGGACGAATTCTGGGGGAGGAGAGCAGTACTTC	CASSWTNSGGGEQYF
TRBV9	TRBJ2-3	TRBD2	15	.	TGTGCCAGCAGCGTTACTAGCGGGACCACAGATACGCAGTATTTT	CASSVTSGTTDTQYF
TRBV25-1	TRBJ2-7	TRBD2	15	.	TGTGCCAGCAGTGAGCATCTACTAGCGGTGTACGAGCAGTACTTC	CASSEHLLAVYEQYF
TRBV7-8	TRBJ2-7	TRBD2	15	.	TGTGCCAGCAGCCGACTAGCGGGAGAAACTTACGAGCAGTACTTC	CASSRLAGETYEQYF
TRBV15	TRBJ2-1	.	13	.	TGTGCCACCAGCAGCGACTATTACAATGAGCAGTTCTTC	CATSSDYYNEQFF
TRBV7-9	TRBJ2-5	TRBD1	15	.	TGTGCCAGCAGCTCTACCGGGACAGGGCAAGAGACCCAGTACTTC	CASSSTGTGQETQYF
TRBV6-1	TRBJ1-6	.	16	.	TGTGCCAGCAGTGAAGCAACTCCGAGGGCGGGTTCACCCCTCCACTTT	CASSEATPRAGSPLHF
TRBV11-3	TRBJ1-1	.	17	.	TGTGCCAGCAGCTTAGTCGAAAGTACGAATCTGACAGAAGAAGCTTTCTTT	CASSLVESTNLTEEAFF
TRBV9	TRBJ2-7	.	15	once	TGTGCCAGCAGCGTAGCTGGGGCTTTAATGAACGAGCAGTACTTC	CASSVAGALMNEQYF
TRBV6-5	TRBJ2-1	.	13	.	TGTGCCAGCAGTTACCCAGGGGTCAGTGAGCAGTTCTTC	CASSYPGVSEQFF
TRBV7-2	TRBJ1-2	TRBD1	14	.	TGTGCCAGCAGCTATTCGTTTGGACAGGGAGGCTACACCTTC	CASSYSFGQGGYTF
TRBV28	TRBJ2-7	TRBD2	17	.	TGTGCCAGCAGTCCCCTACGCCTTGCGGGGGGTACCTACGAGCAGTACTTC	CASSPLRLAGGTYEQYF
TRBV7-3	TRBJ2-7	.	12	.	TGTGCCAGCAACGGGGTAAGCTACGAGCAGTACTTC	CASNGVSYEQYF
TRBV7-9	TRBJ2-3	.	11	.	TGTGCCAGCAGCCTCACAGATACGCAGTATTTT	CASSLTDTQYF
TRBV7-2	TRBJ2-7	TRBD2	14	few	TGTGCCAGCAGCTCAGGACTAGCCCCCTACGAGCAGTACTTC	CASSSGLAPYEQYF
TRBV9	TRBJ2-7	.	15	.	TGTGCCAGCAGCGTCCGGTGCCTAATAAGCTACGAGCAGTACTTC	CASSVRCLISYEQYF
TRBV7-2	TRBJ1-6	.	14	.	TGTGCCAGCAGCTTAGGAGCAGGATCATCACCCCTCCACTTT	CASSLGAGSSPLHF
TRBV10-1	TRBJ2-7	.	17	.	TGCGCCAGCAGTGAAAGGAAGGAGTACCACTACTCCTACGAGCAGTACTTC	CASSERKEYHYSYEQYF
TRBV25-1	TRBJ1-1	.	12	.	TGTGCCAGTAGACAGGTAAACACTGAAGCTTTCTTT	CASRQVNTEAFF
TRBV9	TRBJ2-7	.	13	.	TGTGCCAGCAGCGAGCGAGGTATGAGCGAGCAGTACTTC	CASSERGMSEQYF
TRBV7-9	TRBJ1-1	.	14	.	TGTGCCAGCAGCCCAGGGTATCCGAACACTGAAGCTTTCTTT	CASSPGYPNTEAFF
TRBV6-1	TRBJ1-4	.	13	.	TGTGCCAGCGTCGTCAGCGGTAATGAAAAACTGTTTTTT	CASVVSGNEKLFF
TRBV13	TRBJ2-7	.	16	.	TGTGCCAGCAGCTCGCGGAGCAGGGGCAACTCCTACGAGCAGTACTTC	CASSSRSRGNSYEQYF
TRBV4-2	TRBJ2-1	TRBD2	14	.	TGTGCCAGCAGCCAAGATAGCGGGCCAAATGAGCAGTTCTTC	CASSQDSGPNEQFF
TRBV12-5	TRBJ2-7	.	15	.	TGTGCTAGTGGTTTGAGGTTAGGAGGGCCCTACGAGCAGTACTTC	CASGLRLGGPYEQYF